These 29 T cell receptor beta chains share one sample of origin, sequenced in a study of blood T cell repertoires in COVID-19. Assay: immunoSEQ multiplex PCR; the TCRdb copy retains only in-frame clones and omits some. The sample consists of 120,000 or so clones, 70% to 80% of them appearing once. Sequencing was carried out using peripheral blood. The receptors come from a human donor in a cohort sampled during active COVID-19.

The chain recombines TRBV19 with TRBJ2-4; 7 bases are shared with TRBD1. This CDR3 comprises 13 residues. V gave up 4 bases and J gave up 5 bases; unmatched junction bases: 2. In germline, CDR1 is LNHDA, CDR2 SQIVND (reference sequence). The CDR3: CASSRGQQNIQYF. Here the CDR3 DNA reads TGTGCCAGTAGTAGGGGACAGCAAAACATTCAGTACTTC.

The chain joins TRBV6-5 to TRBJ2-1; 12 bases map to TRBD2. There are 15 residues in the CDR3. Losses at the gene ends were 6 bases for V and 4 bases for J; bases not matched to a gene: 4. CDR1 is MNHEY and CDR2 is SVGAGI in the germline V gene. The CDR3 reads CASRGGLAGYNEQFF. The CDR3 DNA follows: TGTGCCAGCAGGGGAGGACTAGCGGGGTACAATGAGCAGTTCTTC.

V and J are TRBV3-1 (or the pseudogene TRBV3-2) and TRBJ1-1; the match to TRBD1 covers 9 bases. CDR1 LGHDT and CDR2 YNNKEL come from the germline V gene (reference sequence). V was pared by 2 bases and J by 3 bases, with 10 bases of the junction left unmatched. This CDR3 contains 17 residues. The CDR3 loop reads CASSQSGYRGPDTEAFF. The CDR3 DNA reads TGTGCCAGCAGCCAAAGCGGGTACAGGGGGCCAGACACTGAAGCTTTCTTT.

The chain links TRBV9 to TRBJ1-1; TRBD1 matches 8 bases. The V gene's germline CDR1 is SGDLS and CDR2 YYNGEE. This CDR3 comprises 15 residues. With V trimmed by 3 bases and J by 1 base, 5 bases remained unmatched. This CDR3 reads CASSADTGGNTEAFF. The CDR3 DNA sequence: TGTGCCAGCAGCGCCGACACAGGGGGGAACACTGAAGCTTTCTTT.

V and J are TRBV7-2 and TRBJ2-7; no definite D call. Germline V gene lookup returns CDR1 SGHTA and CDR2 FQGNSA. The CDR3 spans 14 residues. Trimming took off 3 bases at V and 2 bases at J, with 11 bases between the two ends. The CDR3 loop is CASSLDGGTYEQYF. The CDR3 region has the DNA TGTGCCAGCAGCTTGGATGGCGGTACCTACGAGCAGTACTTC.

This clone was observed a single time. The chain couples TRBV18 to TRBJ2-7, with 14 bases aligning to TRBD2. With 6 bases clipped from V and 3 bases from J, the junction kept 7 bases outside the gene matches. The CDR3 totals 16 residues. The germline CDR1 and CDR2 sequences are KGHSH and LQKENI. CDR3 sequence: CASSPGTSGRGYEQYF. In nucleotides, the CDR3 is TGTGCCAGCTCGCCCGGGACTAGCGGGAGAGGCTACGAGCAGTACTTC. The full variable domain, rest sourced from reference TRBV18 and TRBJ2-7, is NAGVMQNPRHLVRRRGQEARLRCSPMKGHSHVYWYRQLPEEGLKFMVYLQKENIIDESGMPKERFSAEFPKEGPSILRIQQVVRGDSAAYFCASSPGTSGRGYEQYFGPGTRLTVT.

The V and J genes are TRBV29-1 and TRBJ2-1, with 14 bases identical to TRBD2. Unmatched junction bases numbered 13, after V lost 8 bases and J lost 4 bases. The CDR3 runs 17 residues. The germline gives CDR1 SQVTM, CDR2 ANQGSEA. The CDR3 loop reads CSSSSPGTSGSYNEQFF. CDR3 sequence (DNA): TGCAGCTCCAGCTCCCCCGGGACTAGCGGGAGTTACAATGAGCAGTTCTTC.

This rearrangement joins TRBV6-1 to TRBJ2-5; D unclear. This CDR3 has 13 residues. The germline V and J ends were trimmed by 1 base and 7 bases, with 10 bases remaining between them. CDR1 and CDR2 from the germline V gene are MNHNS and SASEGT. The chain's CDR3 is CASSEERGGTQYF. The DNA for the CDR3 is TGTGCCAGCAGTGAAGAACGAGGTGGGACCCAGTACTTC.

The V and J genes are TRBV5-1 and TRBJ2-7; D is undetermined. The CDR3 is made up of 13 amino acids. V was clipped by 5 bases and J by 3 bases, with 12 bases between them. The V gene's germline CDR1 is SGHRS and CDR2 YFSETQ. The CDR3, as DNA: TGCGCCAGCAGAGAGGCCAGCTACTACGAGCAGTACTTC. This encodes CASREASYYEQYF.

The chain joins TRBV5-1 to TRBJ2-5; 9 bases are a match to TRBD2. The CDR3 totals 14 residues. Looked up from germline, CDR1 is SGHRS and CDR2 is YFSETQ. Trimming at V came to 4 bases and at J to 7 bases, leaving 8 bases not matched to a gene. CDR3 nucleotides: TGCGCCAGCAGCGACAGCGGGGGGTTTGGGACCCAGTACTTC. The encoded protein is CASSDSGGFGTQYF.

The chain uses TRBV11-2 and TRBJ1-5; TRBD1 aligns across 8 bases. V gave up 7 bases and J gave up 5 bases; unmatched junction bases: 13. This CDR3 region has 16 residues. Germline loops: CDR1 SGHAT, CDR2 FQNNGV. The CDR3 here is CASNPNRGGVYQPQHF. As DNA, the CDR3 is TGTGCCAGCAACCCGAACAGGGGGGGGGTTTATCAGCCCCAGCATTTT.

The rearrangement joins TRBV15 to TRBJ2-4, with D possibly matching TRBD2 (6 bases). Germline V gives CDR1 LNHNV, CDR2 YYDKDF (reference sequence). The CDR3 contains 19 residues. V was clipped by 0 bases and J by 1 base, with 19 bases between them. The CDR3 sequence: CATSRDRGVEGTAKNIQYF. Here the CDR3 DNA reads TGTGCCACCAGCAGAGATCGCGGGGTCGAGGGTACGGCCAAAAACATTCAGTACTTC.

This rearrangement joins TRBV18 to TRBJ2-5, with 10 bases fitting TRBD2. Germline loops: CDR1 KGHSH, CDR2 LQKENI. V shed 5 bases and J 1 base; nucleotides not matched to a gene: 7. CDR3 length: 16 amino acids. In DNA, the CDR3 is TGTGCCAGCTCAGAAAGGACTAGCGGCCCCCAAGAGACCCAGTACTTC. It specifies CASSERTSGPQETQYF.

The chain couples TRBV9 to TRBJ2-7; TRBD1 agrees at 9 bases. The V and J ends lost 2 bases and 9 bases, in that order; junction bases with no gene match: 21. Per germline, CDR1 SGDLS and CDR2 YYNGEE. There are 18 residues in the CDR3. CDR3 sequence: CASSVGSYPGTGTVGQYF. DNA for the CDR3: TGTGCCAGCAGCGTGGGGTCCTACCCTGGGACAGGGACGGTCGGGCAGTACTTC.

This chain connects TRBV5-4 to TRBJ2-5, with 7 nucleotides matching TRBD1. The V gene end was trimmed by 2 bases and the J gene end by 7 bases; junction bases not matched to a gene: 8. CDR1 is SGHNT and CDR2 is YYREEE in the germline V gene (reference sequence). This CDR3 has 14 residues. In DNA form, the CDR3 reads TGTGCCAGCAGCTTACCCAAAACAGGGGTGACCCAGTACTTC. Encoded protein: CASSLPKTGVTQYF.

This clone was recorded a few times. The CDR3 region is CASSLRGGRSGANVLTF. CDR3 bases: TGTGCCAGCAGCTTGCGGGGGGGCCGCTCTGGGGCCAACGTCCTGACTTTC. The chain uses TRBV5-6 and TRBJ2-6; 8 nucleotides agree with TRBD2. V gave up 1 base and J gave up 0 bases; unmatched junction bases: 3. Germline V gene lookup returns CDR1 SGHDT and CDR2 YYEEEE. The CDR3 totals 17 residues.

The chain couples TRBV19 to TRBJ1-2; 7 positions match TRBD1. Germline values: CDR1 LNHDA, CDR2 SQIVND (reference sequence). This CDR3 spans 13 amino acids. Trimming cost V 9 bases and J 5 bases; bases outside gene matches: 9. The CDR3 DNA follows: TGTGCCAGCGCCGCAGGGACAGCTTATGGCTACACCTTC. It encodes CASAAGTAYGYTF. Based on the CDR3 plus reference TRBV19 and TRBJ1-2, the full variable domain is DGGITQSPKYLFRKEGQNVTLSCEQNLNHDAMYWYRQDPGQGLRLIYYSQIVNDFQKGDIAEGYSVSREKKESFPLTVTSAQKNPTAFYLCASAAGTAYGYTFGSGTRLTVV.

The chain uses TRBV7-2 and TRBJ2-1; the D gene is possibly TRBD1 (5 bases). The CDR3 runs 15 residues. The V gene's germline CDR1 is SGHTA and CDR2 FQGNSA. V lost 0 bases, J lost 6 bases, and 12 bases lay in between. The DNA for the CDR3 is TGTGCCAGCAGCTTAGCGCGCACAGGCTCCAATGAGCAGTTCTTC. This translates into CASSLARTGSNEQFF.

The chain uses TRBV6-1 and TRBJ2-7; no clear D gene. Germline V CDR1 and CDR2: MNHNS, SASEGT. Trimming pared 0 bases from V and 2 bases from J, leaving 8 bases between. The CDR3 loop spans 14 amino acids. Here the CDR3 reads CASSEAPRAYEQYF. CDR3 bases: TGTGCCAGCAGTGAAGCCCCCCGAGCCTACGAGCAGTACTTC.

The gene calls are TRBV7-9 and TRBJ2-5; no definite D call. V was trimmed by 2 bases and J by 3 bases, leaving 7 bases between them. The length of the CDR3 is 13 residues. Germline V gene sequence: CDR1 SEHNR, CDR2 FQNEAQ (reference sequence). CDR3 in amino acids: CASSLSNEETQYF. Here the CDR3 DNA reads TGTGCCAGCAGCTTAAGCAACGAAGAGACCCAGTACTTC.

The chain links TRBV5-4 to TRBJ1-1; no clear D gene. Germline CDR1 SGHNT, CDR2 YYREEE (reference sequence). This CDR3 contains 16 residues. Trimming cost V 0 bases and J 0 bases, with 12 bases left between them. CDR3 loop: CASSLEVGRMNTEAFF. DNA for the CDR3: TGTGCCAGCAGCTTGGAAGTGGGCCGAATGAACACTGAAGCTTTCTTT.

The CDR3 DNA follows: TGTGCCAGCAGCCGCGACAGGGGCCCCTACGAGCAGTACTTC. Amino acids: CASSRDRGPYEQYF. This chain uses TRBV7-3 with TRBJ2-7, with 8 bases aligning to TRBD1. There are 14 residues in the CDR3. With V trimmed by 5 bases and J by 2 bases, 5 bases remained unmatched. Germline CDR1 reads SGHTA; CDR2 reads FQGTGA.

The J gene is TRBJ2-1, the V gene TRBV28; D is perhaps TRBD1 (6 bases). Germline V lookup: CDR1 MDHEN, CDR2 SYDVKM. V was trimmed by 6 bases and J by 8 bases, leaving 14 bases between them. The length of the CDR3 is 13 residues. This CDR3 is CASRLATGYEQFF. CDR3 coding DNA: TGTGCCAGCAGGCTAGCAACAGGGTATGAGCAGTTCTTC.

The chain uses TRBV2 and TRBJ1-1; 7 bases agree with TRBD1. There are 14 residues in the CDR3. The trim removed 6 bases at V and 1 base at J, leaving 5 bases unmatched. The V gene's germline CDR1 is SNHLY and CDR2 FYNNEI. The CDR3 sequence is CASREQGRNTEAFF. CDR3 in DNA: TGTGCCAGCAGAGAACAGGGGAGGAACACTGAAGCTTTCTTT.

The J gene is TRBJ1-2, the V gene TRBV6-1; D gene unclear. Between the trimmed V and J ends, which lost 3 bases and 4 bases, there was a span of 9 bases. This CDR3 comprises 13 residues. Per germline, CDR1 MNHNS and CDR2 SASEGT. CDR3 DNA: TGTGCCAGCAGTGACCGGGTCACCTATGGCTACACCTTC. Translating it yields CASSDRVTYGYTF.

This clone has only a few counts. V and J are TRBV6-5 and TRBJ1-1, with D uncertain. Germline CDR1 MNHEY, CDR2 SVGAGI. The CDR3 has 14 residues. Between the trimmed V and J ends, which lost 7 bases and 0 bases, there was a span of 12 bases. The CDR3 reads CASTPRNMNTEAFF. In DNA form, the CDR3 reads TGTGCCAGCACCCCTAGGAACATGAACACTGAAGCTTTCTTT.

V usage is TRBV5-6 and J usage is TRBJ1-5, with TRBD1 matching 10 bases. The CDR3 has 14 residues. Germline values: CDR1 SGHDT, CDR2 YYEEEE. V was pared by 4 bases and J by 7 bases, with 5 bases of the junction left unmatched. The CDR3 loop reads CASSAGQGTQPQHF. The CDR3 coding sequence is TGTGCCAGCAGCGCGGGACAGGGGACGCAGCCCCAGCATTTT.

This sequence joins TRBV5-1 and TRBJ2-3; a possible D gene is TRBD2 (6 bases). Germline V CDR1 and CDR2: SGHRS, YFSETQ. V was clipped by 6 bases and J by 1 base, with 18 bases between them. The CDR3 has 16 amino acids. The CDR3 here is CASIQGWGGGTDTQYF. The CDR3 coding sequence is TGCGCCAGCATCCAAGGATGGGGAGGAGGCACAGATACGCAGTATTTT.

This chain connects TRBV7-2 to TRBJ2-5; 7 nucleotides line up with TRBD1. Germline V gene data show CDR1 as SGHTA and CDR2 as FQGNSA. This CDR3 has 15 residues. V lost 5 bases and J lost 1; bases outside the gene matches: 7. CDR3 sequence reads: CASSQAGTAQETQYF. CDR3 bases: TGTGCCAGCAGCCAAGCCGGGACAGCCCAAGAGACCCAGTACTTC.